These T cell receptor beta chains were read from a single sample in a study of long-term antiretroviral therapy in people with HIV. Sequencing used immunoSEQ multiplex PCR; TCRdb keeps in-frame clones, though not all of them. The table shows 15,000 to 20,000 clones, with around 84% occurring only once. Specimen: unsorted PBMCs, collected 0.9 years after starting antiretroviral therapy. All receptors derive from a man between 18 and 29 years old with HIV. CDR3s include the opening cysteine and the closing phenylalanine or tryptophan. A D gene is named only where the DNA matches it firmly. Size is stated for part of the rows, as once, few or many counts, or as a class when the clone is expanded.

>-|TRBJ1-6|-|15|TRBV28
CASKTGSSYNSPLHF
TGTGCCAGCAAGACCGGGAGCTCCTATAATTCACCCCTCCACTTT
>-|TRBJ1-2|-|13|TRBV6-1
CASSGSGTIGYTF
TGTGCCAGCAGTGGTTCCGGGACGATCGGCTACACCTTC
>-|TRBJ1-6|-|17|TRBV19
CASRRWTSQTKNSPLHF
TGTGCCAGTAGACGGTGGACAAGTCAGACTAAAAATTCACCCCTCCACTTT
>-|TRBJ1-5|-|16|TRBV21-1
CASSKETRTRNQPQHF
TGTGCCAGCAGCAAAGAAACTAGGACACGGAATCAGCCCCAGCATTTT
>TRBD1|TRBJ1-2|-|16|TRBV29-1
CSVGIPGQGANYGYTF
TGCAGCGTAGGAATCCCGGGACAGGGCGCCAACTATGGCTACACCTTC
>-|TRBJ1-4|-|14|TRBV6-5
CASSAFTLAEKLFF
TGTGCCAGCAGTGCATTCACCTTAGCGGAAAAACTGTTTTTT
>-|TRBJ1-5|-|14|TRBV28
CASSLDQGIQPQHF
TGTGCCAGCAGTCTTGATCAGGGGATTCAGCCCCAGCATTTT
>-|TRBJ1-2|-|13|TRBV19
CASSIENGYGYTF
TGTGCCAGTAGTATAGAGAACGGCTATGGCTACACCTTC
>-|TRBJ1-4|-|14|TRBV11-2
CASSLDPTNEKLFF
TGTGCCAGCAGCTTGGACCCAACTAATGAAAAACTGTTTTTT
>TRBD1|TRBJ1-5|-|16|TRBV2
CASSGQGTYSNQPQHF
TGTGCCAGCAGCGGACAGGGAACCTATAGCAATCAGCCCCAGCATTTT
>-|TRBJ2-1|-|16|TRBV6-6
CASSGTAGSSYNEQFF
TGTGCCAGCAGTGGTACGGCGGGGAGCTCCTACAATGAGCAGTTCTTC
>-|TRBJ1-4|-|19|TRBV5-6
CASSLGRMAVFATNEKLFF
TGTGCCAGCAGCTTGGGCAGAATGGCGGTCTTTGCAACTAATGAAAAACTGTTTTTT
>-|TRBJ2-3|-|13|TRBV18
CASSHGPTDTQYF
TGTGCCAGCTCACACGGACCCACAGATACGCAGTATTTT
>-|TRBJ1-4|-|16|TRBV5-5
CASSLGFGTQNEKLFF
TGTGCCAGCAGCTTGGGATTCGGGACTCAAAATGAAAAACTGTTTTTT
>-|TRBJ1-3|-|14|TRBV18
CASSTNPTGNTIYF
TGTGCCAGCTCTACAAACCCTACTGGAAACACCATATATTTT
>-|TRBJ2-2|-|14|TRBV19
CASSIRQITGELFF
TGTGCCAGTAGTATTCGACAGATCACCGGGGAGCTGTTTTTT
>-|TRBJ2-7|-|15|TRBV27
CASRGRMGSSYEQYF
TGTGCCAGCAGGGGAAGAATGGGGAGCTCCTACGAGCAGTACTTC
>-|TRBJ1-3|-|15|TRBV30
CAWSSDPFSGNTIYF
TGTGCCTGGAGCTCGGACCCCTTCTCTGGAAACACCATATATTTT
>-|TRBJ2-3|-|14|TRBV5-1
CASSLVLAGDTQYF
TGCGCCAGCAGCTTGGTCCTAGCTGGAGATACGCAGTATTTT
>-|TRBJ1-6|few|16|TRBV6-5
CASSYVGSSYNSPLHF
TGTGCCAGCAGTTATGTGGGGAGCTCCTATAATTCACCCCTCCACTTT
>-|TRBJ1-1|-|13|TRBV2
CASSAGLNTEAFF
TGTGCCAGCAGTGCAGGCCTGAACACTGAAGCTTTCTTT
>-|TRBJ1-2|-|14|TRBV5-4
CASSLDGFHYGYTF
TGTGCCAGCAGCTTGGATGGATTTCACTATGGCTACACCTTC
>-|TRBJ1-1|-|13|TRBV9
CASSGGGNTEAFF
TGTGCCAGCAGCGGGGGAGGGAACACTGAAGCTTTCTTT
>TRBD2|TRBJ2-1|few|15|TRBV5-4
CASSLISGAYNEQFF
TGTGCCAGCAGCTTGATCAGCGGGGCGTACAATGAGCAGTTCTTC
>-|TRBJ2-6|-|18|TRBV27
CASSLSGSEVSGANVLTF
TGTGCCAGCAGTTTGTCCGGGAGCGAAGTCTCTGGGGCCAACGTCCTGACTTTC
>-|TRBJ1-1|-|14|TRBV11-3
CASSPQAGNTEAFF
TGTGCCAGCAGCCCCCAGGCGGGGAACACTGAAGCTTTCTTT
>-|TRBJ1-3|-|14|TRBV6-1
CASSAGVSGNTIYF
TGTGCCAGCAGTGCGGGAGTCTCTGGAAACACCATATATTTT
>-|TRBJ2-1|-|15|TRBV18
CASSLGAQGYNEQFF
TGTGCCAGCTCACTCGGGGCGCAGGGGTACAATGAGCAGTTCTTC
>-|TRBJ1-5|-|16|TRBV27
CASSFQGSPLNQPQHF
TGTGCCAGCAGTTTTCAGGGATCCCCTCTAAATCAGCCCCAGCATTTT
>-|TRBJ1-2|few|12|TRBV28
CASSTDIYGYTF
TGTGCCAGCAGTACCGACATCTATGGCTACACCTTC
>-|TRBJ1-5|-|14|TRBV27
CASTSTGSNQPQHF
TGTGCCAGCACCTCGACCGGGAGCAATCAGCCCCAGCATTTT
>-|TRBJ2-2|-|14|TRBV5-1
CASSLAQVTGELFF
TGCGCCAGCAGCTTGGCACAAGTCACCGGGGAGCTGTTTTTT
>-|TRBJ1-5|-|12|TRBV28
CASSSRNQPQHF
TGTGCCAGCAGTTCCAGGAATCAGCCCCAGCATTTT
>-|TRBJ2-2|-|14|TRBV2
CASSEWGNAGELFF
TGTGCCAGCAGTGAGTGGGGGAACGCCGGGGAGCTGTTTTTT
>-|TRBJ1-3|-|16|TRBV4-1
CASSPTQGSTGNTIYF
TGCGCCAGCAGCCCAACACAGGGATCGACCGGAAACACCATATATTTT
>-|TRBJ2-1|-|15|TRBV5-1
CASSLEWAGHNEQFF
TGCGCCAGCAGCTTGGAGTGGGCCGGGCACAATGAGCAGTTCTTC
>-|TRBJ2-5|-|11|TRBV15
CATNGGETQYF
TGTGCCACCAACGGGGGTGAGACCCAGTACTTC
>-|TRBJ2-1|-|15|TRBV19
CASSVADIPYNEQFF
TGTGCCAGTAGTGTAGCGGACATTCCATACAATGAGCAGTTCTTC
>-|TRBJ1-2|-|12|TRBV7-8
CASSLGGYGYTF
TGTGCCAGCAGCTTAGGGGGGTATGGCTACACCTTC
>-|TRBJ1-2|few|12|TRBV19
CASTAGAPGYTF
TGTGCCAGTACCGCCGGGGCTCCCGGCTACACCTTC
>-|TRBJ1-2|-|14|TRBV19
CASLLSDGNRGYTF
TGTGCCAGCCTACTGTCGGACGGAAATCGAGGCTACACCTTC